The T cell receptor beta chain under discussion was sequenced for a study of shared clonotypes between healthy human individuals. Method: immunoSEQ multiplex PCR; TCRdb's copy keeps in-frame clones and lacks some. The sample yields about 2.4 million clones, roughly 93% seen once. CDR1 SGHNT and CDR2 YYREEE come from the germline V gene (reference sequence). V lost 3 bases, J lost 5 bases, and 15 bases lay in between. The length of the CDR3 is 14 residues. Study conclusions and caveats: On the whole, naive subsets had larger estimated richness than memory subsets had.

As regards this clone: The antigen remains undetermined.

The sequence was collected from a man aged 18 to 29 in good health. Some clones in this sample may be carry-over from other donors' samples. The chain combines TRBV5-4 with TRBJ2-7; D is uncertain. Sequenced: naive CD4+ T cells from PBMCs. Subset indicated: CD45RA+ positively selected. The CDR3 spells CASSSPNSKNEQYF. CDR3 coding DNA: TGTGCCAGCAGCTCGCCCAACAGTAAGAACGAGCAGTACTTC.